This is a list of T cell receptor beta chains from one sample in a study of cytomegalovirus exposure and HLA in healthy donors. The data were produced by immunoSEQ multiplex PCR, yet TCRdb's version contains in-frame clones alone and is incomplete. The sample has about 220,000 clones; about 80% are singletons. Sequenced input: PBMCs. The receptors stem from a man between 18 and 29 years old in good health and CMV-seronegative. Each CDR3 is given with its conserved first and last residue. A D gene is named only where the DNA matches it firmly. Clone sizes are given selectively: once, few, many, or a class where the clone is expanded.

j_call clone_size v_call d_call cdr3_nt cdr3_aa
TRBJ2-7 few TRBV6-1 TRBD1 TGTGCCAGCAGTGGCGACAGGGGAGATGTGCAGTACTTC CASSGDRGDVQYF
TRBJ2-7 . TRBV5-1 . TGCGCCAGCAGCTTGGCGATCGACATCTACGAGCAGTACTTC CASSLAIDIYEQYF
TRBJ1-1 . TRBV18 TRBD1 TGTGCCAGCTCACCACGGGGACAGAAGAACACTGAAGCTTTCTTT CASSPRGQKNTEAFF
TRBJ2-1 . TRBV28 . TGTGCCAGCAGTTTATCCCCGACTAGTTTTGAGCAGTTCTTC CASSLSPTSFEQFF
TRBJ1-1 once TRBV5-1 TRBD1 TGCGCCAGCAGTAGGACAGGGGGGACAAACACTGAAGCTTTCTTT CASSRTGGTNTEAFF
TRBJ2-1 . TRBV30 TRBD2 TGTGCCTGGAGCGGTAGCGGGAGAGCGAATGAGCAGTTCTTC CAWSGSGRANEQFF
TRBJ1-5 once TRBV9 TRBD1 TGTGCCAGCAGCGTAGGGGACAGGGGGGAGCCCCAGCATTTT CASSVGDRGEPQHF
TRBJ2-7 . TRBV7-6 . TGTGCCAGCAGCTTGGGGGCGCGAACCTACGAGCAGTACTTC CASSLGARTYEQYF
TRBJ2-3 once TRBV5-4 . TGTGCCAGCAGCCTCGACAGTGGGGCAGATACGCAGTATTTT CASSLDSGADTQYF
TRBJ2-1 . TRBV7-3 TRBD1 TGTGCCAGCAGCTCACAGGGGGCGCTTGAGCAGTTCTTC CASSSQGALEQFF
TRBJ2-3 . TRBV5-1 TRBD2 TGCGCCAGCAGCTTGGGGGGGGGATCCAGCACAGATACGCAGTATTTT CASSLGGGSSTDTQYF
TRBJ2-7 . TRBV4-1 TRBD2 TGCGCCAGCAGCCAAGATTGGACTAGCGGGAGTGACGAGCAGTACTTC CASSQDWTSGSDEQYF
TRBJ1-2 . TRBV11-2 . TGTGCCAGCAGCCCCCGCGGGGGCAACTATGGCTACACCTTC CASSPRGGNYGYTF
TRBJ1-5 few TRBV6-1 TRBD1 TGTGCCAGCAGTCCCGGTACAGGGGTTCAGCCCCAGCATTTT CASSPGTGVQPQHF
TRBJ1-4 . TRBV28 . TGTGCCAGCAGTTCCCCTCGCACGGCTAATGAAAAACTGTTTTTT CASSSPRTANEKLFF
TRBJ2-2 . TRBV5-1 . TGCGCCAGCAGCTACGAGACAGGGAACACCGGGGAGCTGTTTTTT CASSYETGNTGELFF
TRBJ1-2 . TRBV6-5 . TGTGCCAGCAGTTACTCACGGGGTTACGGCTACACCTTC CASSYSRGYGYTF
TRBJ1-1 . TRBV7-3 . TGTGCCAGCAGCTCGACAGGCAACACTGAAGCTTTCTTT CASSSTGNTEAFF
TRBJ2-7 . TRBV4-1 TRBD1 TGCGCCAGCAGCCTAGGACAGGGTCCCTACGAGCAGTACTTC CASSLGQGPYEQYF
TRBJ2-7 . TRBV27 TRBD2 TGTGCCAGCAGTCCTTTGACTAGCTTGTACTCGGAATACTACGAGCAGTACTTC CASSPLTSLYSEYYEQYF
TRBJ2-7 . TRBV6-7 TRBD2 TGTGCCCATGGAGGGAGGGGCTCCATCTACGAGCAGTACTTC CAHGGRGSIYEQYF
TRBJ2-7 few TRBV11-2 TRBD2 TGTGCCAGCAGCTTAGTTCGAGGCGGGAGCTCCCACGAGCAGTACTTC CASSLVRGGSSHEQYF
TRBJ1-5 few TRBV28 TRBD1 TGTGCCAGCACAGATTCCGGGACAGGTAATCAGCCCCAGCATTTT CASTDSGTGNQPQHF
TRBJ1-2 . TRBV30 TRBD1 TGTGCCTGGGGACAGGGGGTTGACTATGGCTACACCTTC CAWGQGVDYGYTF
TRBJ2-2 once TRBV18 TRBD1 TGTGCCAGCTCGCCGCCAGGGGGCCGGATCACCGGGGAGCTGTTTTTT CASSPPGGRITGELFF
TRBJ1-5 few TRBV27 . TGTGCCAGCAGGGGCGGGGGCCTGGGGCCCCAGCATTTT CASRGGGLGPQHF
TRBJ1-1 . TRBV5-1 . TGCGCCAGCAGCCTGGACAAACCCAAGACTGAAGCTTTCTTT CASSLDKPKTEAFF
TRBJ2-5 . TRBV6-6 . TGTGCCAGCAGTTACACGAACGACAGACAAGAGACCCAGTACTTC CASSYTNDRQETQYF
TRBJ1-1 . TRBV5-6 . TGTGCCAGCAGTGACACCCTGAACACTGAAGCTTTCTTT CASSDTLNTEAFF
TRBJ2-3 . TRBV19 TRBD2 TGTGCCAGTAGCCAACAGTGGACTAGCGGCACAGATACGCAGTATTTT CASSQQWTSGTDTQYF
TRBJ1-2 . TRBV28 . TGTGCCAGCATGGAGGATGGCTACACCTTC CASMEDGYTF
TRBJ2-1 . TRBV25-1 TRBD1 TGTGCCAGCAGTGATCGACCGGGACAGGGGGCGATCTACAATGAGCAGTTCTTC CASSDRPGQGAIYNEQFF
TRBJ2-1 . TRBV29-1 . TGCAGCGTAGGGGATGTTGAGCAGTTCTTC CSVGDVEQFF
TRBJ2-5 many TRBV6-1 TRBD2 TGTGCCAGCAGTGGACTAGCGGGAGATGTAGAGACCCAGTACTTC CASSGLAGDVETQYF
TRBJ1-1 . TRBV5-4 TRBD1 TGTGCCAGCAGCAAGGCCCCCAGGGGGGCTATGAACACTGAAGCTTTCTTT CASSKAPRGAMNTEAFF
TRBJ1-5 . TRBV10-3 TRBD1 TGTGCCATCAGTGACCCCTCAGGGGGCCCCAGCAATCAGCCCCAGCATTTT CAISDPSGGPSNQPQHF
TRBJ2-1 once TRBV9 . TGTGCCAGCAGCGTAGGAGTCGGGGGAGAGCAGTTCTTC CASSVGVGGEQFF
TRBJ2-7 few TRBV7-2 TRBD1 TGTGCCAGCAGCAATGGAGGGGGACAGGCCTACGAGCAGTACTTC CASSNGGGQAYEQYF
TRBJ1-4 . TRBV7-9 . TGTGCCAGCAGCTCCGTCGGTGAAAAACTGTTTTTT CASSSVGEKLFF
TRBJ2-1 . TRBV11-2 TRBD2 TGTGCCAGCAGTTCTAGCGGGAGTCTCTCAAATGAGCAGTTCTTC CASSSSGSLSNEQFF
TRBJ1-3 many TRBV25-1 . TGTGCCAGCAAGGAGGACGGGTTCTCTGGAAACACCATATATTTT CASKEDGFSGNTIYF
TRBJ2-5 . TRBV28 TRBD1 TGTGCCAGCAGGCAGGGGGCCCGGGAGACCCAGTACTTC CASRQGARETQYF
TRBJ1-1 . TRBV6-5 . TGTGCCAGCAGCTGGGGTAGGGGTCAGGACACTGAAGCTTTCTTT CASSWGRGQDTEAFF
TRBJ2-1 once TRBV9 . TGTGCCAGCAGCGTAGCGGAGGGCAGGAGCTCCTACAATGAGCAGCTCTTC CASSVAEGRSSYNEQLF